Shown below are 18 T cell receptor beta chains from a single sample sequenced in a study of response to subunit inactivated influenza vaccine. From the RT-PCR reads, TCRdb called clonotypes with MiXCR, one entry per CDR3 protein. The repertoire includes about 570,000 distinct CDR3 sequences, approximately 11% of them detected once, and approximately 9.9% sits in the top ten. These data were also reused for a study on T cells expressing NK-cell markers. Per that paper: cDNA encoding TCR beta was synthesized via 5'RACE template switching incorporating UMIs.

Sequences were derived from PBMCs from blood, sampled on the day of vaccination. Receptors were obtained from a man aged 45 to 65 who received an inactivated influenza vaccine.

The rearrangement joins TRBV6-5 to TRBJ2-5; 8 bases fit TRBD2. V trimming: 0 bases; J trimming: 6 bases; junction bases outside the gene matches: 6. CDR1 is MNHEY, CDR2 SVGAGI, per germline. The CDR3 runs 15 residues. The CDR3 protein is CASSYSMRGRKTQYF. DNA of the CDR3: TGTGCCAGCAGTTACTCGATGCGCGGGAGGAAGACCCAGTACTTC.

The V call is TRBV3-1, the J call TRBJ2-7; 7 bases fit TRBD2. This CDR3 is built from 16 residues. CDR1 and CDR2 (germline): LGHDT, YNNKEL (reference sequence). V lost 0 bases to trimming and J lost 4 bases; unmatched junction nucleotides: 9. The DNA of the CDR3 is TGTGCCAGCAGCCAAGATCGTATGCGGGGGAGATACGAGCAGTACTTC. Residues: CASSQDRMRGRYEQYF.

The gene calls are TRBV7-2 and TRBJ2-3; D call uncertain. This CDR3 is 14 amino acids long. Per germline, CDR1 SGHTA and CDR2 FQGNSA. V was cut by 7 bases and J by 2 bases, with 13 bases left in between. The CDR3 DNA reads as TGTGCCAGCAAATTCCGGGCTTTCACAGATACGCAGTATTTT. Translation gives CASKFRAFTDTQYF.

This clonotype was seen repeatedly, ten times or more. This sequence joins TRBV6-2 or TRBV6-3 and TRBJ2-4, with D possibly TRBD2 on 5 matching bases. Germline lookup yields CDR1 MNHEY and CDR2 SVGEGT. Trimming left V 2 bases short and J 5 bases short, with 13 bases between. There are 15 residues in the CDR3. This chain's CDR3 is CASSYRSGPQNIQYF. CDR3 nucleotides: TGTGCCAGCAGTTACCGCAGCGGCCCCCAAAACATTCAGTACTTC.

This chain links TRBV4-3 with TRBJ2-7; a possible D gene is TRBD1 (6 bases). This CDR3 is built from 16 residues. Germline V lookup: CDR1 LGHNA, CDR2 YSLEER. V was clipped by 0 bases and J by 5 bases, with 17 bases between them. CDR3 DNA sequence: TGCGCCAGCAGCCAAGAAGCAGGGGAAGTTCTCCACGAGCAGTACTTC. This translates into CASSQEAGEVLHEQYF.

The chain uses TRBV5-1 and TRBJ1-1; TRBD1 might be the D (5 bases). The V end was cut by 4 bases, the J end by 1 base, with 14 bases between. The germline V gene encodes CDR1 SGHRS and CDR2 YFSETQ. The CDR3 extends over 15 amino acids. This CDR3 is CASSIAGSTNTEAFF. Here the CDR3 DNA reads TGCGCCAGCAGCATTGCAGGGTCCACGAACACTGAAGCTTTCTTT.

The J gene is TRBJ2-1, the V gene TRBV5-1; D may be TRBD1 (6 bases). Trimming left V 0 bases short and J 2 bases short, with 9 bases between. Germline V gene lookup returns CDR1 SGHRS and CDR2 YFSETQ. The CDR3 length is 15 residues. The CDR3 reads CASSLGTAAYNEQFF. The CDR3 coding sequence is TGCGCCAGCAGCTTGGGGACAGCAGCCTACAATGAGCAGTTCTTC.

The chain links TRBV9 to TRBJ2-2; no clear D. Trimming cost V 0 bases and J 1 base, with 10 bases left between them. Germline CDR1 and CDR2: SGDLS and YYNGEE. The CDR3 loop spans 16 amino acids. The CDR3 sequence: CASSVGAAENTGELFF. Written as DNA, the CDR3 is TGTGCCAGCAGCGTAGGGGCGGCCGAGAACACCGGGGAGCTGTTTTTT.

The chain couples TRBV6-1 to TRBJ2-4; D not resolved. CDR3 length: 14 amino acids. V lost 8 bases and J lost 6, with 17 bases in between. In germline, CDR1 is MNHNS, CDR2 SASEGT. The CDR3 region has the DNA TGTGCCAGCCGTGTGGGGATCTCAGTAAACATTCAGTACTTC. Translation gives CASRVGISVNIQYF.

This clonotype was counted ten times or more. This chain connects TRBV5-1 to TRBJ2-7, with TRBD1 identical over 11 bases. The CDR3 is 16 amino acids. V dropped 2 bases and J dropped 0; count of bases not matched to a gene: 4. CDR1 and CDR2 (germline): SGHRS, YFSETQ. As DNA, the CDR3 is TGCGCCAGCAGCTTAAGGACAGGGGGCTTCTCCTACGAGCAGTACTTC. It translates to CASSLRTGGFSYEQYF. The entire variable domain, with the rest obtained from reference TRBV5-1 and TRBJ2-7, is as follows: KAGVTQTPRYLIKTRGQQVTLSCSPISGHRSVSWYQQTPGQGLQFLFEYFSETQRNKGNFPGRFSGRQFSNSRSEMNVSTLELGDSALYLCASSLRTGGFSYEQYFGPGTRLTVT.

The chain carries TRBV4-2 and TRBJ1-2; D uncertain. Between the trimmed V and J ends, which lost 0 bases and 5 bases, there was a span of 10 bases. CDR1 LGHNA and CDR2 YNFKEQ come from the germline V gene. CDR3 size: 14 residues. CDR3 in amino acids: CASSQDRDWYGYTF. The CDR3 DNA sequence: TGTGCCAGCAGCCAAGATAGGGATTGGTATGGCTACACCTTC.

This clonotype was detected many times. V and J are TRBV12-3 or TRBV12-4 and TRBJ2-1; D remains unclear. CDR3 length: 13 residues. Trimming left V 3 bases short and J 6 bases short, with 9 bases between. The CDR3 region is CASSFYGSNEQFF. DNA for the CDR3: TGTGCCAGCAGTTTTTACGGGTCCAATGAGCAGTTCTTC.

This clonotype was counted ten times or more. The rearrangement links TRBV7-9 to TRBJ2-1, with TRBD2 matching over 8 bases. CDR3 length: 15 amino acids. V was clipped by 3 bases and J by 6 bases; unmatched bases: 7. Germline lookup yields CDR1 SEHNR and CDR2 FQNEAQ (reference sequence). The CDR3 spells CASSFASGRPNEQFF. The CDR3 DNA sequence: TGTGCCAGCAGCTTTGCTAGCGGGCGACCCAATGAGCAGTTCTTC.

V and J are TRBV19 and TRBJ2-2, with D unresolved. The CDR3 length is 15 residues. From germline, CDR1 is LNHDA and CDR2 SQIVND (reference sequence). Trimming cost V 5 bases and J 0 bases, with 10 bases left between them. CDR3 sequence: CASSPRATNTGELFF. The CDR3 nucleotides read TGTGCCAGTAGTCCTCGGGCCACGAACACCGGGGAGCTGTTTTTT.

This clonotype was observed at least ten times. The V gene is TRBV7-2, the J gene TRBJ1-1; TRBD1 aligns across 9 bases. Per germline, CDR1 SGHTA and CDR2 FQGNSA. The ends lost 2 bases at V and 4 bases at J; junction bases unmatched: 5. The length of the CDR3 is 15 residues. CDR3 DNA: TGTGCCAGCAGCTTATGGGGGACAGGGACCACTGAAGCTTTCTTT. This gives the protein CASSLWGTGTTEAFF.

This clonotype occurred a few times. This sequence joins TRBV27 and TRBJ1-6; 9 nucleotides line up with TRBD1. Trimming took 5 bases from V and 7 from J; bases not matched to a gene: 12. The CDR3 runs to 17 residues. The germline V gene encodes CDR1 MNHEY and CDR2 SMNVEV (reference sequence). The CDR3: CASSQPGTGLLNSPLHF. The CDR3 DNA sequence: TGTGCCAGCAGTCAACCCGGGACAGGGTTGCTCAATTCACCCCTCCACTTT.

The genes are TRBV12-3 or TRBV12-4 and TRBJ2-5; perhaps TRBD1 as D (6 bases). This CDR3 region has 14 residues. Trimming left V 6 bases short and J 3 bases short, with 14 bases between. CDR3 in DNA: TGTGCCAGCAGCCACGACAGGCGCGAAGAGACCCAGTACTTC. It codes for CASSHDRREETQYF.

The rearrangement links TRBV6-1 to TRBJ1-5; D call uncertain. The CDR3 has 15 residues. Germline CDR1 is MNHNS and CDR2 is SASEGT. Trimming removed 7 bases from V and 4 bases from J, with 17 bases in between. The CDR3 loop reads CASTLSGSGNQPQHF. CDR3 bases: TGTGCCAGCACCCTGTCCGGGTCGGGGAATCAGCCCCAGCATTTT.